The source of this T cell receptor (beta chain) is a study of T cells in Graves' hyperthyroidism and ophthalmopathy. Amplification targeted TCR beta CDR3 regions from RNA transcripts. First-round RT-PCR of the TCR CDR3 relied on the HTBI primer set. TCRdb processed the multiplex PCR reads anew with MiXCR; each CDR3 protein has one entry. The sample shows a few hundred thousand distinct CDR3 sequences, 14% to 15% of them seen only once. The germline CDR1 and CDR2 sequences are DFQATT and SNEGSKA (reference sequence). The V and J ends lost 3 bases and 0 bases, in that order; junction bases with no gene match: 5. The CDR3 loop spans 15 amino acids. Many counts were recorded for this clonotype.

This clonotype originated in a woman under 40 with Graves' hyperthyroidism. The sample taken for sequencing was blood. V usage is TRBV20-1 and J usage is TRBJ2-1, with 7 bases identical to TRBD2. In DNA, the CDR3 is TGCAGTGCTAGTATTGCGGGAGACTCCTACAATGAGCAGTTCTTC. It encodes CSASIAGDSYNEQFF.